The clone carrying this T cell receptor beta chain is termed medium-sized. This entry belongs to a study of metastatic and nonmetastatic thyroid tumors. On the study more broadly: Patients with malignant and benign thyroid disease provided blood and tumor or nodule tissue, whose repertoires were compared.

Original analysis: Construction of a distant-metastasis classifier for papillary thyroid cancer relied on CDR3 differences across clinicopathological groups. MiXCR was used by TCRdb to re-call the PCR reads. What appears here as the V and J calls and clone size reflects TCRdb's work, not the paper's. The sample carries fewer than 35,000 clones, almost 30% recorded once. Every patient underwent thyroid surgery untreated. The receptor comes from a female donor with papillary thyroid cancer or a benign thyroid nodule (not recorded which). Some clones in this sample may be carry-over from other donors' samples. Sequenced input: blood.

The CDR3 bases are TGTGCCAGCAGTTTTTTGTGGCGGGCCGACCCCCACTCCTACGAGCAGTACTTC. Its protein product is CASSFLWRADPHSYEQYF. The chain is built from TRBV28 and TRBJ2-7; D might be TRBD2 (5 bases). This CDR3 has 18 amino acids. From germline, CDR1 is MDHEN and CDR2 SYDVKM. The V gene lost 3 bases and the J gene lost 0 bases, with 21 bases spanning the gap.